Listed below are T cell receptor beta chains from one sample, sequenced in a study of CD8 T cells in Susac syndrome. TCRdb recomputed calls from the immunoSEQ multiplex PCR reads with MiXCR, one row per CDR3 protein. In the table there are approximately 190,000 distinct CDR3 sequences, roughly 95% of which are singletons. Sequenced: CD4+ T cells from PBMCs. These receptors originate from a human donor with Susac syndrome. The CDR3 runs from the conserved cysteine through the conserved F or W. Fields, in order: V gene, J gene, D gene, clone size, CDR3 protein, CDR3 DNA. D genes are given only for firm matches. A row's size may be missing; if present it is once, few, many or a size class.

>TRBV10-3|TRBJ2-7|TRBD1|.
CATTGVNEQYF
TGTGCCACCACAGGGGTGAACGAGCAGTACTTC
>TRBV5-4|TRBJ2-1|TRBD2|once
CASSFAAGATSNEQFF
TGTGCCAGCAGCTTTGCAGCGGGGGCCACCAGCAATGAGCAGTTCTTC
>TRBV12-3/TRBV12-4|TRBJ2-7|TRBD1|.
CASSFTPGQNYEQYF
TGTGCCAGCAGTTTCACCCCGGGACAGAACTACGAGCAGTACTTC
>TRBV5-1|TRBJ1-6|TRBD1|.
CASSGLTQGADSPLHF
TGCGCCAGCAGCGGATTGACACAGGGGGCGGATTCACCCCTCCACTTT
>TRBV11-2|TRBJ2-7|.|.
CASTNLGPFGEQYF
TGTGCCAGCACCAATTTGGGTCCCTTTGGCGAGCAGTACTTC
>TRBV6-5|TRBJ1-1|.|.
CASSKENTEAFF
TGTGCCAGCAGTAAAGAGAACACTGAAGCTTTCTTT
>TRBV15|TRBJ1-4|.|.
CATSRDPGSEKLFF
TGTGCCACCAGCAGAGACCCGGGAAGTGAAAAACTGTTTTTT
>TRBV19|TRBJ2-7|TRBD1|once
CASSKYRGTDEQYF
TGTGCCAGTAGTAAATACAGGGGGACGGACGAGCAGTACTTC
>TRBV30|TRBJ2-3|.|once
CAWSGARLFTDTQYF
TGTGCCTGGAGCGGGGCCCGACTATTCACAGATACGCAGTATTTT
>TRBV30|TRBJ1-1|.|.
CAWKGGPNTEAFF
TGTGCCTGGAAGGGGGGTCCGAACACTGAAGCTTTCTTT
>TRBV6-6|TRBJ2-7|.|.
CASSLRNSEQYF
TGTGCCAGCAGCCTTAGAAACAGCGAGCAGTACTTC
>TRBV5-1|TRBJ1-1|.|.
CASTALDGMNTEAFF
TGCGCCAGCACGGCCTTAGACGGGATGAACACTGAAGCTTTCTTT
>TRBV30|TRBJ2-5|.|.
CAWIRGRETQYF
TGTGCCTGGATTCGGGGAAGGGAGACCCAGTACTTC
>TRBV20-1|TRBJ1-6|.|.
CSARITVSGNSPLHF
TGCAGTGCTAGAATCACGGTCTCGGGTAATTCACCCCTCCACTTT
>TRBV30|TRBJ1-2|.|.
CACSSYGYTF
TGTGCCTGCTCGTCCTATGGCTACACCTTC
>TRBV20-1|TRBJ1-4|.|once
CSAREGKGTTNEKLFF
TGCAGTGCTAGAGAAGGAAAGGGAACAACTAATGAAAAACTGTTTTTT
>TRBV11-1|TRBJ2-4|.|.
CASSLLPGPGMDIQYF
TGTGCCAGCAGCTTACTTCCAGGACCGGGGATGGACATTCAGTACTTC